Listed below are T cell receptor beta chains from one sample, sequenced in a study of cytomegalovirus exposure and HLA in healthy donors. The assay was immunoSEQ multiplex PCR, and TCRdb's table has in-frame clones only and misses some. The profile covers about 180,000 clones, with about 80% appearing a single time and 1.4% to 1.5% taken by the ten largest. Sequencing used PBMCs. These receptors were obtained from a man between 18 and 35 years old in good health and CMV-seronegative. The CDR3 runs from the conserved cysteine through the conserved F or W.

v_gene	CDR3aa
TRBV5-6	CASSWGGATYEQYF
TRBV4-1	CASSQEAQRGTHEQYF
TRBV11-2	CASSLESSLFF
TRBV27	CASTRGGGPRNEQFF
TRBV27	CASSSTGPHSPLHF
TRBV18	CASSPREPARGEQFF
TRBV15	CATSDPRARGGTYEQYF
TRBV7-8	CASSLEGDRYAVFGYF
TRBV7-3	CASSRTSGMLNEQFF
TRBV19	CASSTGQGIGGNQPQHF
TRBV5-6	CASSGGDTEAFF
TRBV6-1	CASSGQGFTEAFF
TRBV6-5	CASSYSGTRTEAFF
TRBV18	CASSPAATRSNQPQHF
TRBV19	CASSPRDRINQPQHF
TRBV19	CASSESGRRWYGYTF
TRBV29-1	CSVDNGARTSGVISTDTQYF
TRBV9	CASSSNPSGHTYNEQFF
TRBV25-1	CASSVGGSSYEQYF
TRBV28	CASSLLAGDTDTQYF
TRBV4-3	CASSQQHPPLAKNIQYF
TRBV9	CASSIGTSASTGELFF
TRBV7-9	CASRGLAGGGNEQFF
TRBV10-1	CASSEWHINYGYTF
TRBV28	CASTQGQETQYF
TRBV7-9	CASSLGFGNEKLFF
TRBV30	CAWRGGQRDYGYTF
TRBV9	CASSVASGMGETQYF
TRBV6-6	CASSSTGAGYGYTF
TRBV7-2	CASSRTGLYQETQYF
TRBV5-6	CASSHPRVVGPKNIQYF
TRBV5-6	CASRLGGLGSGATNEQFF
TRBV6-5	CASIRFGSSYNEQFF
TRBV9	CASSPKHLSSYNEQFF
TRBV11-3	CASSSPGTGPEVGEQYF
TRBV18	CASSPALGRESWNEQFF
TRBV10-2	CASSEDTGDTEAFF
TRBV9	CASSATGLPYEQYF
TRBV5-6	CASSFGGRDAFF
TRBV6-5	CASRSDRKETQYF
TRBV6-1	CASYTGHPWEAFF
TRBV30	CAWTTGGDFYGYTF
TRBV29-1	CSAQGQDTQYF
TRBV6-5	CASQITGQRGYGYTF
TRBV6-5	CASRQGRYGSTEAFF
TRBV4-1	CASSQGAPGGMNTEAFF
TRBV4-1	CASSQSSSGGHGGEQFF
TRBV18	CASSPSTGYNQPQHF
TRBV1	CTSSQQEGTSGVTDTQYF
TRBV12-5	CASGLTLADSSYNEQFF
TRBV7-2	CASSFRGETQYF